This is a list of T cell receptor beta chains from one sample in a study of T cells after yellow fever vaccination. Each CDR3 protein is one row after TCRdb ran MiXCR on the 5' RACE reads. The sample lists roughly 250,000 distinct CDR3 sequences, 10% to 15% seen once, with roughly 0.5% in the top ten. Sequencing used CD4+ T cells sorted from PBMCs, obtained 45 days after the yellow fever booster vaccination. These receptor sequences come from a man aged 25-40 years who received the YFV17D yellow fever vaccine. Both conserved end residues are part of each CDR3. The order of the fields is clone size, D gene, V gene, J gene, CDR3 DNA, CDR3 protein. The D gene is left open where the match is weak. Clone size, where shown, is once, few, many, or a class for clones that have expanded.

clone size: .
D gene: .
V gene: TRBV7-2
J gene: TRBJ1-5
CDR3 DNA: TGTGCCAGCAGCCCACAGGGTGTTTCACAGCCCCAGCATTTT
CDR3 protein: CASSPQGVSQPQHF

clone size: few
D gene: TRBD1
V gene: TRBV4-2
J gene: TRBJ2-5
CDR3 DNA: TGTGCCAGCAGCCCCCTGGGCGGCGGACAGGGAAGGGAGACCCAGTACTTC
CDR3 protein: CASSPLGGGQGRETQYF

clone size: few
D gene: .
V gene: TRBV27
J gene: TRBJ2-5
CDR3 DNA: TGTGCCAGCAGCTGGGGGACGGTTGGCACGGGGGTCGAGACCCAGTACTTC
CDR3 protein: CASSWGTVGTGVETQYF

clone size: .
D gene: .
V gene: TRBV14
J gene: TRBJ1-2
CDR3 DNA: TGTGCCAGCAGCCACCAGACAGCTCTCAGCTACACCTTC
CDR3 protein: CASSHQTALSYTF

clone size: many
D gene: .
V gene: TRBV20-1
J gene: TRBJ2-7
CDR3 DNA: TGCAGTGCATCCGACGGATCCTCCTACGAGCAGTACTTC
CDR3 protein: CSASDGSSYEQYF

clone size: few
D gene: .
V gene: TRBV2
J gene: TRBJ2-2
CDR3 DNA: TGTGCCAGTACTAAAACCGGGAGTTTCCCCGGGGAGCTGTTTTTT
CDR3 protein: CASTKTGSFPGELFF

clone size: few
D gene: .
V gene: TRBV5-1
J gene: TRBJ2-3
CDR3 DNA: TGCGCCAGCAGCTTGGCCACCAGACAGACAGATACGCAGTATTTT
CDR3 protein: CASSLATRQTDTQYF

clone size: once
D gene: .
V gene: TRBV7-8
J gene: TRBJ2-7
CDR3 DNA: TGTGCCAGCAGCTTAGGGGCCACTGACAGCCGCTTTTCCTACGAGCAGTACTTC
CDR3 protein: CASSLGATDSRFSYEQYF

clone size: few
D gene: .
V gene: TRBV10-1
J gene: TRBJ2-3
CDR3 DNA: TGCGCCAGCAGTGAGTCGTTAGCAGATACGCAGTATTTT
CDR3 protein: CASSESLADTQYF

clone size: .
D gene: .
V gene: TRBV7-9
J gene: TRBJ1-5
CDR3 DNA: TGTGCCAGCAGCCGAGGGGGGGACACCTATCAGCCCCAGCATTTT
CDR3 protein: CASSRGGDTYQPQHF

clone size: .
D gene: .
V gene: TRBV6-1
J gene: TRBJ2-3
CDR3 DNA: TGTGCCAGCCTTTTTGAAGTTCGTGACCTTCCCCCAGATACGCAGTATTTT
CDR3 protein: CASLFEVRDLPPDTQYF

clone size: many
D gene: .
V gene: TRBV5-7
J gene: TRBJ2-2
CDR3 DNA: TGTGCCAGCACCAAGGGTGGGTACAGCTTTGAGACCGGGGAGCTGTTTTTT
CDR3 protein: CASTKGGYSFETGELFF

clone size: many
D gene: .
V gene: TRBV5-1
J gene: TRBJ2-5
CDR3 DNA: TGCGCCAGCAGCTTAAAGGGGCCAGAGACCCAGTACTTC
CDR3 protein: CASSLKGPETQYF

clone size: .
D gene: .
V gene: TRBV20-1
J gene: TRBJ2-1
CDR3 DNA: TGCAGTGCTAAGTCCGGGCTCAATGAGCAGTTCTTC
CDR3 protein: CSAKSGLNEQFF

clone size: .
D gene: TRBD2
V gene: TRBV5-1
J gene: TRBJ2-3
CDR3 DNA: TGCGCCAGCAGGAGCGGGAGAAGGGAAGGGACAGATACGCAGTATTTT
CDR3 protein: CASRSGRREGTDTQYF

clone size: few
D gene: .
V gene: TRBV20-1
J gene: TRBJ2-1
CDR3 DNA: TGCAGTGCTGACCGAGGCGGGGCCTACAATGAGCAGTTCTTC
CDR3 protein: CSADRGGAYNEQFF

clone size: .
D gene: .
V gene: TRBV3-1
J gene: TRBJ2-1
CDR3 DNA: TGTGCCAGCAGCCAAGATACAGTATACAATGAGCAGTTCTTC
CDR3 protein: CASSQDTVYNEQFF

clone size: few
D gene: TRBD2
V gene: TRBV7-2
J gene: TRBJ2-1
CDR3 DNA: TGCGCCACGCTGGGACTAGCGGCCAGGAATGAGCAGTTCTTC
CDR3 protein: CATLGLAARNEQFF

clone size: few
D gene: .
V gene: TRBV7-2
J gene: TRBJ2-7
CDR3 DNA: TGTGCCAGCTGCCCTTTACGGGAGCGATCCTACGAGCAGTACTTC
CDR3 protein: CASCPLRERSYEQYF

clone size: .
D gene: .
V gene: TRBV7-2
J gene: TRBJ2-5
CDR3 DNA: TGTGCCAGCAGCTCTACCCTATGGGAGACCCAGTACTTC
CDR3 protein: CASSSTLWETQYF

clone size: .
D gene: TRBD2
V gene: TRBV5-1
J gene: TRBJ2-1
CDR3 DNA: TGCGCCAGCAGCTCCCGGGGCGGGAGGGAAAGCTCCTACAATGAGCAGTTCTTC
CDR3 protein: CASSSRGGRESSYNEQFF

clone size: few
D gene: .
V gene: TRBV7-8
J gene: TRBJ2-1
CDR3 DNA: TGTGCCAGCAGCTTTGCCAGGAGGGACAATGAGCAGTTCTTC
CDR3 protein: CASSFARRDNEQFF

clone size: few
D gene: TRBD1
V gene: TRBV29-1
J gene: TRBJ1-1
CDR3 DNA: TGCAGCGCACACGGGACAGCTACGAACACTGAAGCTTTCTTT
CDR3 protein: CSAHGTATNTEAFF

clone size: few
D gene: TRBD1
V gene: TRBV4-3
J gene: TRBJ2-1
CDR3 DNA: TGCGCCAGCAGCCAAGATCGGACAGGGACTTCGCCGATGGGTGAGCAGTTCTTC
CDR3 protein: CASSQDRTGTSPMGEQFF

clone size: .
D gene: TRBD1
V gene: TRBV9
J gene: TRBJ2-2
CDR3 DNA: TGTGCCAGCAGGACAGGGTTCACCGGGGAGCTGTTTTTT
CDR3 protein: CASRTGFTGELFF

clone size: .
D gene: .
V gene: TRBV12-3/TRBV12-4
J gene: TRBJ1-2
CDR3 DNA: TGTGCCAGCAGTTTAAAGCGGACAGTGGGTGGCTACACCTTC
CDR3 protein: CASSLKRTVGGYTF

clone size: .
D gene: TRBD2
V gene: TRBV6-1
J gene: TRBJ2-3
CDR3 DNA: TGTGCCAGCAGTGGAGGACCGGGACTAGGATTACGCCACACAGATACGCAGTATTTT
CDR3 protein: CASSGGPGLGLRHTDTQYF

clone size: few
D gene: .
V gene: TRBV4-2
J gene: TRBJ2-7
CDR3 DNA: TGTGCCAGCAGCCAAGATCTTGGGGCATTTCGATCCTACGAGCAGTACTTC
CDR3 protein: CASSQDLGAFRSYEQYF

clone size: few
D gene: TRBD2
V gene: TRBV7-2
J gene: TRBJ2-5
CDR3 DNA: TGTGCCAGCAGTTCCGCTAGCTTCGGGAGGCCCCAGTACTTC
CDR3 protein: CASSSASFGRPQYF

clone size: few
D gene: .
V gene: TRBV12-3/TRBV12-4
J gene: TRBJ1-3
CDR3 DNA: TGTGCCAGCAGTTTACCCCAGGGACTAAACACCATATATTTT
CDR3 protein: CASSLPQGLNTIYF

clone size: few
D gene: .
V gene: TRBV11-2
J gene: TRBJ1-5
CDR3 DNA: TGTGCCAGCAGCTTAGAGCCGTTCGGCCAGCCCCAGCATTTT
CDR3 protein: CASSLEPFGQPQHF

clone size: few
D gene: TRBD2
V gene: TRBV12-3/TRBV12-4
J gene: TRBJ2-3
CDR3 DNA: TGTGCCAGCAGAGCACTACGGGGGGCAGATACGCAGTATTTT
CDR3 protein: CASRALRGADTQYF

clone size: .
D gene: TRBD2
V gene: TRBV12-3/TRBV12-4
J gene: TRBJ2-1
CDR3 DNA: TGTGCCAGCAGTAAGACTAGCGGGAACGATGAGCAGTTCTTC
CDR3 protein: CASSKTSGNDEQFF

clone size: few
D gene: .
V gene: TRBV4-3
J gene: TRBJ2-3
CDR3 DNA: TGCGCCAGCAGCCAAGGAGCGGCGAGCACAGATACGCAGTATTTT
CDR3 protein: CASSQGAASTDTQYF

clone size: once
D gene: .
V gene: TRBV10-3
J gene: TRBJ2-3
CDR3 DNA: TGTGCCATCAGTGAACGACCCCAGGTCGCAGATACGCAGTATTTT
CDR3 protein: CAISERPQVADTQYF

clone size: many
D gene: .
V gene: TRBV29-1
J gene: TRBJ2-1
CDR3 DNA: TGCAGCGTTGGAGGAGGAGGGAATGAGCAGTTCTTC
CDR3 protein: CSVGGGGNEQFF

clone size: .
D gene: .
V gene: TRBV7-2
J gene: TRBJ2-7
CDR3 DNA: TGTGCCAGCGCGTATTCCGGGAAGAAGTACTTC
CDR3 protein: CASAYSGKKYF

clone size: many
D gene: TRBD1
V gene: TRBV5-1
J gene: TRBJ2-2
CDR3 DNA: TGCGCCAGCAGCTTGCGGCCCAGGGGACAGGGTGTCGCCGGGGAGCTGTTTTTT
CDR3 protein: CASSLRPRGQGVAGELFF

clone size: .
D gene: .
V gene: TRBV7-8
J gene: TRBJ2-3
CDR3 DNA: TGTGCCAGCAGCTTACTCCCAGATGGGCGCACAGATACGCAGTATTTT
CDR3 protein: CASSLLPDGRTDTQYF

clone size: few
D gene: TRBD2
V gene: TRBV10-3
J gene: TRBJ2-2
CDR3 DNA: TGTGCCGTCCTCACGGGACTAGCGGGAGGTGGCACCGGGGAGCTGTTTTTT
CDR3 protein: CAVLTGLAGGGTGELFF

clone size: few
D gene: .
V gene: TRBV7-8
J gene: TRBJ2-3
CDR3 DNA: TGTGCCAGCGCCGTGGGGCCGACCGGCACAGATACGCAGTATTTT
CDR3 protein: CASAVGPTGTDTQYF